The rows below give T cell receptor beta chains drawn from one sample of a study of cytomegalovirus exposure and HLA in healthy donors. Sequencing used immunoSEQ multiplex PCR; TCRdb keeps in-frame clones, though not all of them. The table records over 75,000 clones, around four fifths of them present only once. Sequenced material: PBMCs. These receptors were obtained from a man in his forties in good health and CMV-seropositive. The CDR3 runs from the conserved cysteine through the conserved F or W. The listing skips clone size in some rows; elsewhere it reads once, few, many or a size class.

TRBV7-8	few	TRBJ2-1	CASSRSSGTYNEQFF
TRBV5-4	NA	TRBJ2-1	CASSTAGGSLDEQFF
TRBV6-1	NA	TRBJ2-3	CASSGTSGTSTDTQYF
TRBV4-1	NA	TRBJ2-3	CASSQEAPDTQYF
TRBV11-2	NA	TRBJ2-2	CASSSGTGDTGELFF
TRBV7-6	once	TRBJ2-2	CASTLGIGGGSNTGELFF
TRBV2	NA	TRBJ2-2	CASRVAGGPTGELFF
TRBV10-3	NA	TRBJ2-1	CAISEGLTGGNEQFF
TRBV18	NA	TRBJ2-3	CASSPETGDTQYF
TRBV4-1	NA	TRBJ2-4	CASSPVFGEGAKNIQYF
TRBV5-1	few	TRBJ1-2	CASSFSPGQGACGYTF
TRBV9	NA	TRBJ2-2	CASSSPHGGHGELFF
TRBV15	NA	TRBJ1-6	CATSSEAGVGSPLHF
TRBV7-6	NA	TRBJ2-2	CASSLVAGDDTGELFF
TRBV7-9	NA	TRBJ2-1	CASRFRGIEQFF
TRBV5-1	NA	TRBJ2-7	CASSYGTGDEQYF
TRBV6-4	NA	TRBJ2-1	CALRTGADNEQFF
TRBV13	once	TRBJ2-5	CASSPLGDSGGIETQYF
TRBV5-6	NA	TRBJ1-2	CASSPGRSYGYTF
TRBV5-4	NA	TRBJ2-7	CASSLGQGYSYEQYF
TRBV5-6	few	TRBJ2-2	CASSLRGGVRSGELFF
TRBV28	NA	TRBJ1-1	CASSTGLQAEAFF
TRBV15	NA	TRBJ2-2	CATSRAVQVSTGELFF
TRBV9	few	TRBJ1-2	CASSVAPGAYYGYTF
TRBV4-3	NA	TRBJ2-7	CASSQVLQGDEQYF
TRBV7-9	NA	TRBJ2-1	CASIPSGGVRNEQFF
TRBV27	few	TRBJ1-6	CASSEWGGRGRIRFHF
TRBV28	NA	TRBJ2-3	CASTPGLGPSGVTDTQYF
TRBV4-2	NA	TRBJ1-1	CASSQMGGDTEAFF
TRBV18	NA	TRBJ2-3	CASSLQGADTQYF
TRBV11-3	NA	TRBJ2-1	CASSSPGQGINNEQFF
TRBV6-7	few	TRBJ1-5	CASSGQGDNQPQHF
TRBV10-3	once	TRBJ2-2	CAISESTSGGANTGELFF
TRBV6-5	NA	TRBJ2-7	CALIAAYEQYF
TRBV29-1	NA	TRBJ1-5	CSVGVHNQPQHF
TRBV11-1	NA	TRBJ1-1	CASSADRDPEAFF
TRBV5-6	NA	TRBJ1-4	CASSLGRVNEKLFF
TRBV18	NA	TRBJ2-5	CASSPSSGSSGEQYF
TRBV7-9	medium-sized	TRBJ1-5	CASSLADGRPQHF
TRBV6-1	NA	TRBJ2-5	CASSLGQGGETQYF
TRBV18	NA	TRBJ2-7	CASSSPGQGAYEQYF
TRBV23-1	NA	TRBJ2-7	CASNRDTPYEQYF
TRBV2	NA	TRBJ1-2	CASSEGTVNYGYTF
TRBV19	NA	TRBJ1-1	CARSIGQGRTEAFF
TRBV2	NA	TRBJ1-2	CASSVAGEGYGYTF
TRBV6-1	once	TRBJ2-7	CASSEAGTSGRGTYEQYF
TRBV6-5	NA	TRBJ1-1	CASSPRLRGTEAFF
TRBV4-3	NA	TRBJ2-2	CASSPGTGVAGELFF
TRBV29-1	NA	TRBJ2-1	CSEGVSGSNEQFF
TRBV10-1	NA	TRBJ2-3	CASSTGTGRADTQYF
TRBV27	NA	TRBJ1-6	CASSLSNRGFGNSPLHF
TRBV5-5	once	TRBJ2-7	CASSLRLAVTYEQYF
TRBV7-9	NA	TRBJ1-2	CASSSIQGRNYGYTF
TRBV10-2	NA	TRBJ1-5	CASSWTGEDQPQHF
TRBV9	NA	TRBJ2-3	CASSGGLAGGVDTQYF
TRBV28	NA	TRBJ2-1	CASRERINEQFF
TRBV18	NA	TRBJ2-2	CASSRDYDTGELFF